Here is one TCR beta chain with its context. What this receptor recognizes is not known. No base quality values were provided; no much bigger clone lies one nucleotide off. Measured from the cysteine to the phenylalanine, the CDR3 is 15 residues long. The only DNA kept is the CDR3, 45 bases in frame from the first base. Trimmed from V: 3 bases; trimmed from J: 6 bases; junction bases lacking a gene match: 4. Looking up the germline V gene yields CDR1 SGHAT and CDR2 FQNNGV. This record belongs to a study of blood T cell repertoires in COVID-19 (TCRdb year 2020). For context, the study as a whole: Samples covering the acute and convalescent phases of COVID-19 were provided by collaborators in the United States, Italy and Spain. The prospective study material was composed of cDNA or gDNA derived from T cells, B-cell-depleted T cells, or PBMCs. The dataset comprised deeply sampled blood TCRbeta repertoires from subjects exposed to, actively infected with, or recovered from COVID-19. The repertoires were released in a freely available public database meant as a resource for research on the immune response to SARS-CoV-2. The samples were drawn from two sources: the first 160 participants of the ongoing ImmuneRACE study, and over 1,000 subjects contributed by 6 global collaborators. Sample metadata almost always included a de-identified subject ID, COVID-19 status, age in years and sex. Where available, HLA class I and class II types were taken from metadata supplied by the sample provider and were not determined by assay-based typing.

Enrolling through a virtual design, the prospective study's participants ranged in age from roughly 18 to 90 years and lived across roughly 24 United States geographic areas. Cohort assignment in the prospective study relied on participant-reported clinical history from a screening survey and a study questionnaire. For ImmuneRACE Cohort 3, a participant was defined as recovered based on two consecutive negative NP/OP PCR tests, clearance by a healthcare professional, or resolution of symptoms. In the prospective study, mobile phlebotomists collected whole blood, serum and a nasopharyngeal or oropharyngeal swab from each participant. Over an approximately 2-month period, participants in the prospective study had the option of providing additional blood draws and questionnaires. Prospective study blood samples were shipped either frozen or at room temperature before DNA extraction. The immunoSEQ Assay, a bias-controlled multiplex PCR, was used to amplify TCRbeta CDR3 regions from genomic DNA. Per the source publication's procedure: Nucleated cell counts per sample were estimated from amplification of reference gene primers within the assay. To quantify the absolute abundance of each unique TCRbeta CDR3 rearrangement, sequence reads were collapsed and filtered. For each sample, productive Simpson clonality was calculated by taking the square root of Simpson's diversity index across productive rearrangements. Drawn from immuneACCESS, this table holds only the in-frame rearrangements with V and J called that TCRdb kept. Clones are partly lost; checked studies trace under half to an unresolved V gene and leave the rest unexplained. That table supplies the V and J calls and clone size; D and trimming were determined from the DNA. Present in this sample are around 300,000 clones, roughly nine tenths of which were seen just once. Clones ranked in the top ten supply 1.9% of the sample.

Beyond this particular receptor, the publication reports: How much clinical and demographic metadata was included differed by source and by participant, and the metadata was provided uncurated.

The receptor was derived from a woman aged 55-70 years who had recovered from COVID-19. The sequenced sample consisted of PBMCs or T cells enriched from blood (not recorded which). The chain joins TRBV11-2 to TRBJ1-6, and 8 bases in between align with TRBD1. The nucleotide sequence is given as TGTGCCAGCAGCTTTCAGGGGGCGATTAATTCACCCCTCCACTTT. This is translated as CASSFQGAINSPLHF.